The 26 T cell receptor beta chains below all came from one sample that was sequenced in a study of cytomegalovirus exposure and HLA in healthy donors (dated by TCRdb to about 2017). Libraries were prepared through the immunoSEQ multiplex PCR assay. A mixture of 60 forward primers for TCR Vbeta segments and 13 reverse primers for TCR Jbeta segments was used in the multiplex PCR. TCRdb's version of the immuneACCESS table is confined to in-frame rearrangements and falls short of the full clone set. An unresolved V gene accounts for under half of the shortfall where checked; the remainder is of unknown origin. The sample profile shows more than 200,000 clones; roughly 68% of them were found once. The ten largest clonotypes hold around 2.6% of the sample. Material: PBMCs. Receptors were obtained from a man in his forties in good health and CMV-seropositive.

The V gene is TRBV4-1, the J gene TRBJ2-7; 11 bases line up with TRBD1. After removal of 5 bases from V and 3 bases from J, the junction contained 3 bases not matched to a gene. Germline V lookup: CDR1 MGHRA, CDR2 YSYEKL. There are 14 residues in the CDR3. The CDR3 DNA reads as TGCGCCAGCAGCTTGGACAGGGGGCACTACGAGCAGTACTTC. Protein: CASSLDRGHYEQYF.

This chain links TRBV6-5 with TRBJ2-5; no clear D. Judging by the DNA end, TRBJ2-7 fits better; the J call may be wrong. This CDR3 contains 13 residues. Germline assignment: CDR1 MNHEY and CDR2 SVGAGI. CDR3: CASSLGLGSEQYF. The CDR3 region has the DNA TGTGCCAGCAGTTTGGGCCTAGGTAGCGAGCAGTACTTC.

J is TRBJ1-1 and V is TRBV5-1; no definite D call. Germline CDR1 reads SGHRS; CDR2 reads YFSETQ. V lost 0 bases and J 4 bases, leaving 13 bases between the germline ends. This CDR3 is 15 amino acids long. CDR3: CASSLVPGKGTEAFF. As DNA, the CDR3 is TGCGCCAGCAGCTTGGTTCCGGGAAAGGGCACTGAAGCTTTCTTT.

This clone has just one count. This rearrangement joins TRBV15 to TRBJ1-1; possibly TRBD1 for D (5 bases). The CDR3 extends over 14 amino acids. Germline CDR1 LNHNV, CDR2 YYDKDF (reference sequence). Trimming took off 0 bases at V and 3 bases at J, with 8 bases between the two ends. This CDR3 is CATSRDRGYTEAFF. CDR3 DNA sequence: TGTGCCACCAGCAGAGATCGGGGGTACACTGAAGCTTTCTTT.

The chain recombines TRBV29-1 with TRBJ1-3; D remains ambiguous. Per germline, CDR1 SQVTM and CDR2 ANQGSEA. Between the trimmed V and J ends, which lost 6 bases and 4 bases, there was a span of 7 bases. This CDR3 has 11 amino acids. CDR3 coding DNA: TGCAGCGTGCGAAAGGGAAACACCATATATTTT. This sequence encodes CSVRKGNTIYF.

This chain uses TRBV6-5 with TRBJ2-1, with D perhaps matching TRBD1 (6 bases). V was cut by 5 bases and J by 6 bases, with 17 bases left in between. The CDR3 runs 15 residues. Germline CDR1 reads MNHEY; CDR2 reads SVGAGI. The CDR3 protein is CASSRNTDSLNEQFF. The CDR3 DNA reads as TGTGCCAGCAGTCGTAACACGGACAGCCTCAATGAGCAGTTCTTC.

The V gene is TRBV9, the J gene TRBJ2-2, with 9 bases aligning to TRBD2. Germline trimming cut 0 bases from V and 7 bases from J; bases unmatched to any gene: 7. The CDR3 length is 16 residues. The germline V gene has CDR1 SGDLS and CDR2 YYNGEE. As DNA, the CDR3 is TGTGCCAGCAGCGTAGGCGGTAGCGGGGGCGGCGGGGAGCTGTTTTTT. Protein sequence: CASSVGGSGGGGELFF.

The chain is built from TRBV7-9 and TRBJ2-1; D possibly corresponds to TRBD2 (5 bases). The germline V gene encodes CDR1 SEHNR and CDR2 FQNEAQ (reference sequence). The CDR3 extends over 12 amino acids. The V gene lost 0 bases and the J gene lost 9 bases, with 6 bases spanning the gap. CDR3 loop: CASSLAAGEQFF. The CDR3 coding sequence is TGTGCCAGCAGCTTAGCGGCGGGTGAGCAGTTCTTC.

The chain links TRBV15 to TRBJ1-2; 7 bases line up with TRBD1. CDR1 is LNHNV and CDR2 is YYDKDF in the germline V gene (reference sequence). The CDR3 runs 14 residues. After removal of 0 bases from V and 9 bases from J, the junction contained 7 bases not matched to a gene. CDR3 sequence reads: CATSRDVRGVSYTF. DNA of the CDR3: TGTGCCACCAGCAGAGACGTCAGGGGGGTCAGCTACACCTTC.

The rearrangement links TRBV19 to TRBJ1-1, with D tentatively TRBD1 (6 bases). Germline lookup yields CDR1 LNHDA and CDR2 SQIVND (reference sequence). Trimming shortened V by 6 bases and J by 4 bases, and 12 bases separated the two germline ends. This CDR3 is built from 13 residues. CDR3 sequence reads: CASSHRDITEAFF. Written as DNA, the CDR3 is TGTGCCAGTAGCCACCGGGACATCACTGAAGCTTTCTTT.

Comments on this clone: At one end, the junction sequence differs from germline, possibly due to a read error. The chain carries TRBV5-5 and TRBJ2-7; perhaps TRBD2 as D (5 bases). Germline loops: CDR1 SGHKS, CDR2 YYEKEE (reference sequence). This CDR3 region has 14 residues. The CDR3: CASSLGGPLYEQYF. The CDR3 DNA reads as TGTGCCAGCAGTTTGGGCGGGCCCCTTTATGAGCAGTACTTC.

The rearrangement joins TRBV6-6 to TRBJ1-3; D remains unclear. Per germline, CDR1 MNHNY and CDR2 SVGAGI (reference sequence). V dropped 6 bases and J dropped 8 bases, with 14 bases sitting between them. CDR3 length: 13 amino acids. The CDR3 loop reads CASRTDQEDTIYF. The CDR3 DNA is TGTGCCAGCAGGACCGACCAAGAGGACACCATATATTTT.

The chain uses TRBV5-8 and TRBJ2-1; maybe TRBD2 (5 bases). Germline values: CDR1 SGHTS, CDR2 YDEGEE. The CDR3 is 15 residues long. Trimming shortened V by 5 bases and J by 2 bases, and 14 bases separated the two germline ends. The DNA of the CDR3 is TGTGCCAGCAGTTTGAGAGGAGCGGCCTACAATGAGCAGTTCTTC. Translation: CASSLRGAAYNEQFF.

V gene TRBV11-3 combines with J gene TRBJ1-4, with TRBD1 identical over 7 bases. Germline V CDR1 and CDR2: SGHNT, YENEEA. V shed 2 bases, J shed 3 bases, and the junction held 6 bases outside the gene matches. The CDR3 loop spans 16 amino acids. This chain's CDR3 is CASSLRQGKANEKLFF. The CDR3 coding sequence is TGTGCCAGCAGCTTAAGACAGGGAAAGGCTAATGAAAAACTGTTTTTT.

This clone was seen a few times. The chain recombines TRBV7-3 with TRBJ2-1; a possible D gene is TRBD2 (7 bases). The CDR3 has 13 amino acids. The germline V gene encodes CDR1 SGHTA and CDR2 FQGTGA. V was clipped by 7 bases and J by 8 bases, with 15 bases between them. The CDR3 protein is CASTRTRGDEQFF. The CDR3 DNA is TGTGCCAGCACCAGGACTAGGGGGGATGAGCAGTTCTTC.

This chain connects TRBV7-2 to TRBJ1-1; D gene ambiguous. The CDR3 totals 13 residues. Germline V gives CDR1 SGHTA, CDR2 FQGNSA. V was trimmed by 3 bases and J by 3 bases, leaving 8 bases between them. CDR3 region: CASSFFRDTEAFF. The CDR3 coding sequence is TGTGCCAGCAGCTTTTTTCGGGACACTGAAGCTTTCTTT.

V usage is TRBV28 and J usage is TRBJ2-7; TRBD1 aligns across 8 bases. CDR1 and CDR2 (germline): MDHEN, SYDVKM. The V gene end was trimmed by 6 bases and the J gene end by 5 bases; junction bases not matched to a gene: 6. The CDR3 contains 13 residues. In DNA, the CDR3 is TGTGCCAGCAGAACCCAGGGGGCCAACGAGCAGTACTTC. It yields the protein CASRTQGANEQYF.

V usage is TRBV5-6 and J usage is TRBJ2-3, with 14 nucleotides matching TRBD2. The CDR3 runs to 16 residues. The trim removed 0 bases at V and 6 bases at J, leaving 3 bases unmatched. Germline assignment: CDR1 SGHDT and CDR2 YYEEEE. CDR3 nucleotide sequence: TGTGCCAGCAGCTTGGTGACTAGCGGGGGGGCGGATACGCAGTATTTT. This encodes CASSLVTSGGADTQYF.

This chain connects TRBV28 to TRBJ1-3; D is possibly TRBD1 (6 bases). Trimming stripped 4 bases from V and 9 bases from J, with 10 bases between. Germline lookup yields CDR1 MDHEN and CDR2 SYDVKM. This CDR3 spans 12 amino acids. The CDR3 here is CASSSNRATIYF. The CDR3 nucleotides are TGTGCCAGCAGTTCAAACAGGGCCACCATATATTTT.

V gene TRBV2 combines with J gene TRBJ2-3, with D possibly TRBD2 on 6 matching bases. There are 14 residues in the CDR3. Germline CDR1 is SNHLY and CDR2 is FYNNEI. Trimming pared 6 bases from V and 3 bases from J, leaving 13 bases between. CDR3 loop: CASRPGLITDTQYF. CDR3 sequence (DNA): TGTGCCAGCAGGCCGGGACTGATAACAGATACGCAGTATTTT.

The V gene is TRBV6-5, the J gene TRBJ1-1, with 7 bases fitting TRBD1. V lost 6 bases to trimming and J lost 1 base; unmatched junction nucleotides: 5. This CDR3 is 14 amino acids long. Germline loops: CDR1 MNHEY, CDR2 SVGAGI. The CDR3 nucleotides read TGTGCCAGCAGACTCCGGACAGGGAACACTGAAGCTTTCTTT. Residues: CASRLRTGNTEAFF.

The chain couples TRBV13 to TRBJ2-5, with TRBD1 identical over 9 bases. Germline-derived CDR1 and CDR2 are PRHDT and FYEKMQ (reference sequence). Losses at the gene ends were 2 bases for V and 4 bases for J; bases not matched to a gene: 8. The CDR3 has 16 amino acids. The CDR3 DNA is TGTGCCAGCAGCTTATCGGGGACAGGGTTCGTAGAGACCCAGTACTTC. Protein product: CASSLSGTGFVETQYF.

CDR3 in amino acids: CASSLWGGGSNEKLFF. For the CDR3, the DNA is TGTGCCAGCAGCTTGTGGGGCGGGGGTTCTAATGAAAAACTGTTTTTT. The chain joins TRBV5-4 to TRBJ1-4, with D maybe TRBD1 (5 bases). Germline V lookup: CDR1 SGHNT, CDR2 YYREEE (reference sequence). The CDR3 has 16 amino acids. The V and J ends lost 1 base and 3 bases respectively, with 13 bases between them.

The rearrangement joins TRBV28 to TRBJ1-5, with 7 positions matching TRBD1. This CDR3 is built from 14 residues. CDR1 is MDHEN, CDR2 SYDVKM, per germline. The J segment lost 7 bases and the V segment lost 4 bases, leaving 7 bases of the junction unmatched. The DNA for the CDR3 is TGTGCCAGCAGTTCACGACAGGGACAACAGCCCCAGCATTTT. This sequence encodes CASSSRQGQQPQHF.

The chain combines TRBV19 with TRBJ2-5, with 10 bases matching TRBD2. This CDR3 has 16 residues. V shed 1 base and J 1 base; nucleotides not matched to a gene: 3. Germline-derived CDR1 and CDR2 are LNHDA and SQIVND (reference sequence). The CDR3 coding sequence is TGTGCCAGTAGTATAGGCCAGCGGGGGGGCCAAGAGACCCAGTACTTC. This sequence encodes CASSIGQRGGQETQYF.

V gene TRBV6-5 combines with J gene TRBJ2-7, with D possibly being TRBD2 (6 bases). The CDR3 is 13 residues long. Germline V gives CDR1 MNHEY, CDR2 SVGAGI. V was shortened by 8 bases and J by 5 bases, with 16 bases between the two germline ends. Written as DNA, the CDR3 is TGTGCCAGCCGAAGCGGGCAGGGCGACGAGCAGTACTTC. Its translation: CASRSGQGDEQYF.